A selection of T cell receptor beta chains follows, all from one sample in a study of T cells after posttransplantation cyclophosphamide. Clones were read by immunoSEQ multiplex PCR, and TCRdb kept only the in-frame ones, dropping some. In the table there are approximately 30,000 clones, around 90% of which are singletons. The sample consisted of PBMCs. The receptors here all came from a woman in her 40s with a blood cancer, CMV-positive, and with a related stem cell donor. CDR3s include the opening cysteine and the closing phenylalanine or tryptophan.

V: TRBV19; J: TRBJ1-1; CDR3: CASSMGTGRGTEAFF
V: TRBV7-2; J: TRBJ1-3; CDR3: CASSLTFHSGNTIYF
V: TRBV11-2; J: TRBJ2-1; CDR3: CASSSDGTSGIEQFF
V: TRBV19; J: TRBJ2-2; CDR3: CASWDIGNTGELFF
V: TRBV7-9; J: TRBJ1-1; CDR3: CASSLVGQGPSNTEAFF
V: TRBV5-4; J: TRBJ2-3; CDR3: CASSFQGGDTQYF
V: TRBV7-8; J: TRBJ1-5; CDR3: CASSLAPGGATGNQPQHF
V: TRBV14; J: TRBJ1-2; CDR3: CASSQDGVDYGYTF
V: TRBV9; J: TRBJ2-1; CDR3: CASSLTGGPYNEQFF
V: TRBV15; J: TRBJ1-2; CDR3: CATSPSASTGRIYGYTF
V: TRBV11-2; J: TRBJ2-3; CDR3: CASSLRAGRDGTDTQYF
V: TRBV7-9; J: TRBJ1-3; CDR3: CASYSDRLSSGNTIYF
V: TRBV9; J: TRBJ2-7; CDR3: CASSVDSNYEQYF
V: TRBV5-1; J: TRBJ1-1; CDR3: CASSLTGYTEAFF
V: TRBV11-3; J: TRBJ1-6; CDR3: CASSAGGKSPLHF
V: TRBV7-2; J: TRBJ1-1; CDR3: CASSLEQNTEAFF
V: TRBV4-1; J: TRBJ1-2; CDR3: CASSQVPLSGYTF
V: TRBV5-1; J: TRBJ1-6; CDR3: CASSLGNTPLHF
V: TRBV28; J: TRBJ1-4; CDR3: CASRPIGDEKLFF
V: TRBV19; J: TRBJ2-2; CDR3: CATQRVSNTGELFF
V: TRBV11-1; J: TRBJ1-6; CDR3: CASSLIGQGHSPLHF
V: TRBV28; J: TRBJ2-6; CDR3: CAAGGANVLTF
V: TRBV7-9; J: TRBJ2-2; CDR3: CASSSMGQGRGNTGELFF
V: TRBV7-9; J: TRBJ1-6; CDR3: CASCQGSGKDSPLHF
V: TRBV21-1; J: TRBJ1-3; CDR3: CASSSRTGPNSGNTIYF
V: TRBV10-2; J: TRBJ2-5; CDR3: CACSRTEQETQYF
V: TRBV28; J: TRBJ1-5; CDR3: CASSFGQNSNQPQHF
V: TRBV4-1; J: TRBJ2-7; CDR3: CASSHDPGGIYEQYF
V: TRBV5-6; J: TRBJ1-4; CDR3: CASSYYRGRTNEKLFF
V: TRBV27; J: TRBJ1-5; CDR3: CASSSGQGSYSNQPQHF